This TCR beta chain was documented in a study of blood T cell repertoires in COVID-19. Study-level information: Acute and convalescent COVID-19 samples came from the United States, Italy and Spain. From T cells, B-cell-depleted T cells, or PBMCs came the material, which was cDNA or gDNA.

Germline CDR1 is LNHDA and CDR2 is SQIVND (reference sequence). Between the trimmed V and J ends, which lost 3 bases and 0 bases, there was a span of 15 bases. The CDR3 totals 17 residues. Source study methods: The assay estimated nucleated cells by amplifying reference gene primers. Assay: immunoSEQ multiplex PCR; the TCRdb copy retains only in-frame clones and omits some. V and J calls and clone size are given by that table; D and trimming were obtained from the DNA. The sample yields about 120,000 clones, 78% seen once. The TCR originated in a man aged 65 to 79 with acute or convalescent COVID-19. Sequencing was carried out using peripheral blood. The chain combines TRBV19 with TRBJ1-5, with D hard to call. CDR3 region: CASSIRSSVRSNQPQHF. The CDR3 DNA reads as TGTGCCAGTAGTATCCGATCGTCAGTACGTAGCAATCAGCCCCAGCATTTT.